This TCR beta chain was recovered during a study of blood T cell repertoires in COVID-19. Study information: The United States, Italy and Spain supplied acute and convalescent COVID-19 samples. PBMCs, B-cell-depleted T cells, or T cells were the source of the cDNA or gDNA that made up the material.

V lost 5 bases and J lost 3, with 14 bases in between. There are 15 residues in the CDR3. Germline V gene sequence: CDR1 MNHEY, CDR2 SMNVEV (reference sequence). How the authors handled the data: Estimates of nucleated cell counts were drawn from the amplification of reference gene primers. Using immunoSEQ multiplex PCR, the repertoire was profiled, and TCRdb retains in-frame clones only, with some absent. The V and J calls and clone size were taken over from that table, and D and trimming were inferred from the DNA. The sample holds 110,000 or so clones, roughly 85% seen once. This clonotype originated in a woman aged 55-69 years with acute or convalescent COVID-19. The sample was peripheral blood. This sequence joins TRBV27 and TRBJ1-5, with D unresolved. In DNA, the CDR3 is TGTGCCAGCAGTGCCCCGCCGGGGTTCAATCAGCCCCAGCATTTT. Translating it yields CASSAPPGFNQPQHF.